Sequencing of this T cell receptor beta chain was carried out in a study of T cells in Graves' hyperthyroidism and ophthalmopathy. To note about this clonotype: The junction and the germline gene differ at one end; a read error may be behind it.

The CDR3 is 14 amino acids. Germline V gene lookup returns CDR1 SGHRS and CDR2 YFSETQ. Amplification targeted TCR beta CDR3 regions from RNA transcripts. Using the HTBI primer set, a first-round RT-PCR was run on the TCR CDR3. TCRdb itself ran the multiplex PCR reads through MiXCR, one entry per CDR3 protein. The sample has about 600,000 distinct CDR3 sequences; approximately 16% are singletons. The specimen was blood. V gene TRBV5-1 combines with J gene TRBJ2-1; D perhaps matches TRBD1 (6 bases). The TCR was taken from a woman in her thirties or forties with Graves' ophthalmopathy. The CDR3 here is CASSYGDTYDEQFF. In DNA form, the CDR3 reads TGCGCCAGCAGCTACGGGGACACCTACGATGAGCAGTTCTTC.